Listed below are T cell receptor beta chains from one sample, sequenced in a study of regulatory T cells in long-lasting Graves disease. TCRdb re-analysed the multiplex PCR reads in MiXCR, keeping a single row per CDR3 protein. The sample includes 540,000 or so distinct CDR3 sequences, approximately 13% of them seen just once. The data were also submitted as part of a second study, on T cells in Graves' hyperthyroidism and ophthalmopathy.

Sequenced here: peripheral blood mononuclear cells (PBMCs), sampled at new diagnosis, from a patient treated with antithyroid drugs. These receptors all stem from a man aged 25-45 years with Graves disease. Both conserved end residues are part of each CDR3. The order of the fields is CDR3 length, clone size, V gene, CDR3 protein. Clone size is not always given. Where it is, it says once, few, many or a class for expanded clones.

>16|many|TRBV13
CASSPPGTGGIAEAFF
>14|few|TRBV20-1
CSANPGLAKNIQYF
>15|few|TRBV18
CANSLSTGAKETQYF
>13|many|TRBV30
CAWTQDRGTEAFF
>13|many|TRBV20-1
CSARITNTGELFF
>15|few|TRBV12-3/TRBV12-4
CASSKSNAPYNEQFF
>12|many|TRBV20-1
CSAPIPSAEQFF
>16|few|TRBV20-1
CSARVPFRDRTYEQYF
>16|.|TRBV19
CASSIDHLPSNQPQHF
>13|many|TRBV10-3
CAIRSGTGTEAFF
>14|many|TRBV30
CAWSVREGGTEAFF
>17|many|TRBV12-3/TRBV12-4
CASSTRLGSLLTDTQYF
>11|.|TRBV6-2/TRBV6-3
CASRVGTGYTF
>13|many|TRBV2
CASSDPGGYGYTF
>14|many|TRBV29-1
CSVLDRDKRYEQYF
>22|.|TRBV7-9
CASSQRHPRASGRPKDTYEQYF
>16|many|TRBV27
CASSTTRTRSKAEAFF
>19|many|TRBV19
CASTPLVTRGHPLDYGYTF
>15|many|TRBV19
CASSGAAGSPAEQYF
>11|many|TRBV2
CASLREETQYF
>16|.|TRBV5-6
CASNKLRGEGLETQYF
>12|many|TRBV12-3/TRBV12-4
CASSGSGNIQYF
>15|.|TRBV29-1
CSVEGGAVSNQPQHF
>18|many|TRBV5-1
CASSSPGTSGRSSYEQYF
>15|many|TRBV9
CASSVGLARNSEQYF
>15|many|TRBV12-3/TRBV12-4
CASIRTSGNPDTQYF
>16|many|TRBV3-1
CASSQDGAGADNEQFF
>14|many|TRBV5-1
CASSLGYLTDTQYF
>18|few|TRBV10-1
CASSESTGRRPGGNTIYF